Listed here are 3 T cell receptor beta chains from one sample, sequenced in a study of cytotoxic CD8 clonotypes in ibrutinib-treated CLL. Some clones are missing from TCRdb's copy, which holds only in-frame ones; the method was immunoSEQ multiplex PCR. The profile covers 190,000 or so clones, with around three quarters appearing a single time and 13% taken by the ten largest. The material sequenced was PBMCs, taken after 24 months of ibrutinib treatment. These receptors were collected from a human donor with chronic lymphocytic leukemia.

The J gene is TRBJ2-1, the V gene TRBV2, with 8 bases identical to TRBD1. Losses at the gene ends were 8 bases for V and 15 bases for J; bases not matched to a gene: 15. CDR1 SNHLY and CDR2 FYNNEI come from the germline V gene. This CDR3 spans 13 amino acids. Written as DNA, the CDR3 is TGTGCCAGCTGCCCCGGTGCGGACAGGGCTCCGTTCTTC. As protein: CASCPGADRAPFF.

This clone was seen a handful of times. The rearrangement joins TRBV27 to TRBJ2-3; weak D call: TRBD2 (6 bases). The V and J ends lost 11 bases and 2 bases respectively, with 11 bases between them. There are 12 residues in the CDR3. Germline values: CDR1 MNHEY, CDR2 SMNVEV (reference sequence). For the CDR3, the DNA is TGTGCCCGCGGGGAGCACACAGATACGCAGTATTTT. This encodes CARGEHTDTQYF.

The V gene is TRBV25-1, the J gene TRBJ2-3; D may be TRBD2 (6 bases). This CDR3 has 16 amino acids. V was pared by 1 base and J by 2 bases, with 13 bases between. CDR1 is MGHDK and CDR2 is SYGVNS in the germline V gene. The CDR3 spells CASSELVGGPTDTQYF. In DNA form, the CDR3 reads TGTGCCAGCAGTGAATTGGTGGGAGGCCCCACAGATACGCAGTATTTT.